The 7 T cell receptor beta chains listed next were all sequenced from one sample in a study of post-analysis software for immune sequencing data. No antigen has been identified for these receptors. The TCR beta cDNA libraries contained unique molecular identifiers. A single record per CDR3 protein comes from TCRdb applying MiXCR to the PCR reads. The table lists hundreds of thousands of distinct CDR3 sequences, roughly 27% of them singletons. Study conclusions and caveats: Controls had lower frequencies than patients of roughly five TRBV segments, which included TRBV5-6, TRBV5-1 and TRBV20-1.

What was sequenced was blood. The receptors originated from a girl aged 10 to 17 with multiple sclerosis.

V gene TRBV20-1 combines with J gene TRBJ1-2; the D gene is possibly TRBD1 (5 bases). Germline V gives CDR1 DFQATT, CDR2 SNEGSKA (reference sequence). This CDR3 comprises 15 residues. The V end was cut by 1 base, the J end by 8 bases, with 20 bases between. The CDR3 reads CSARVLAGSNWGYTF. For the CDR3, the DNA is TGCAGTGCTAGAGTCTTGGCAGGGAGTAATTGGGGCTACACCTTC.

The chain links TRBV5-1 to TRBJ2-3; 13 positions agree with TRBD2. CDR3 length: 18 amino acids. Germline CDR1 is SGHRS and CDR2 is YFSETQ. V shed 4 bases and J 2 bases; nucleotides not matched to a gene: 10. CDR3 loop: CASSPGTSGTFFTDTQYF. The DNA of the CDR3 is TGCGCCAGCAGCCCGGGGACTAGCGGGACTTTCTTCACAGATACGCAGTATTTT.

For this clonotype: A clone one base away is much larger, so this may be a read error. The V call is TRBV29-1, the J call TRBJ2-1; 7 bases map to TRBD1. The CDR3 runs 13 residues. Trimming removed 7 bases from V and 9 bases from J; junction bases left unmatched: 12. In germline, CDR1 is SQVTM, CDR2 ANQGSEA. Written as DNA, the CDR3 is TGCAGCGCCCAGGAACAGGGGACGAGTGAGCAGTTCTTC. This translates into CSAQEQGTSEQFF.

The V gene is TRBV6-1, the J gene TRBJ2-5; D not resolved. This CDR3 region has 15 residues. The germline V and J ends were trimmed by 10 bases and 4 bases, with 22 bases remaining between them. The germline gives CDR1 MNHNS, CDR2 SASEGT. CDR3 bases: TGTGCCACCCAAACGGTGGTTGGGATTCGAGAGACCCAGTACTTC. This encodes CATQTVVGIRETQYF.

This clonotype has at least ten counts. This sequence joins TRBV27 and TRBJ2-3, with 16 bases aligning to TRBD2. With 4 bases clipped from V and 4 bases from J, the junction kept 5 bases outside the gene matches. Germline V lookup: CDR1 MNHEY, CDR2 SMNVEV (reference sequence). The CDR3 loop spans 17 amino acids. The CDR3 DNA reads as TGTGCCAGCAGTTCCAGGGGACTAGCGGGGGGGGCAGATACGCAGTATTTT. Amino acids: CASSSRGLAGGADTQYF.

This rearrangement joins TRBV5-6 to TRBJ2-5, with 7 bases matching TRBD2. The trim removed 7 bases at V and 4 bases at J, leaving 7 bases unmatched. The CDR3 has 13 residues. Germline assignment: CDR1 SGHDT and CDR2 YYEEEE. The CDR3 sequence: CASAVAGVETQYF. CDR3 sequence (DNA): TGTGCCAGCGCGGTGGCGGGGGTAGAGACCCAGTACTTC.

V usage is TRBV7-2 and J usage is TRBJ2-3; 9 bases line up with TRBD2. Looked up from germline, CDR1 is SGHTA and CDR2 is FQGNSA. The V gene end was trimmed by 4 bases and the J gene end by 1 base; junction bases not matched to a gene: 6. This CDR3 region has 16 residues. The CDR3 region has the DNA TGTGCCAGCAGCTCGGAAGCGGGAGGTCGCACAGATACGCAGTATTTT. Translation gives CASSSEAGGRTDTQYF.